Listed here are 20 T cell receptor beta chains from one sample, sequenced in a study of T cells in women clearing cervical HPV infection. TCRdb keeps only in-frame clones here, not all; method: immunoSEQ multiplex PCR. This listing includes approximately 35,000 clones. Source material: blood buffy coat. These TCRs come from a woman between 18 and 69 years old with a cervical HPV16 infection that either progressed to CIN3+ or cleared (not recorded which).

About this clone itself: The read halts 3 residues ahead of the CDR3 end, with the missing end drawn from the germline J gene. This chain joins TRBV6-1 and TRBJ2-7; 7 bases map to TRBD2. CDR3 length: 15 amino acids. Trimming took 2 bases from V and 0 from J; bases not matched to a gene: 4. Germline assignment: CDR1 MNHNS and CDR2 SASEGT. CDR3 in amino acids: CASSERDYSSYEQYF. The covered CDR3 bases are TGTGCCAGCAGTGAAAGGGACTATTCCTCCTACGAG.

CDR3 in amino acids: CSAPKGPNQPQYF. The covered CDR3 bases are TGCAGTGCTCCTAAGGGGCCCAATCAGCCG. The chain is built from TRBV20-1 and TRBJ2-3, with D maybe TRBD1 (5 bases). With the read ending 3 residues before the CDR3 end, the germline J gene is used to fill in that end. Germline CDR1 DFQATT, CDR2 SNEGSKA (reference sequence). The length of the CDR3 is 13 residues.

Regarding this clone: The read stops 3 residues short of the end of the CDR3; the missing end is completed from the germline J gene. This rearrangement joins TRBV7-8 to TRBJ2-5, with 8 bases identical to TRBD2. J gave up 4 bases and V 8 bases, and 18 bases lay outside the gene matches. Germline lookup yields CDR1 SGHVS and CDR2 FQNEAQ. The CDR3 is 17 amino acids. The sequenced CDR3 bases are TGTGCCAGCGACCAACTCGGGGGTAGCGGGGTTTTAGAGACC. Translation: CASDQLGGSGVLET. Given in full, the CDR3 is CASDQLGGSGVLETQYF.

As concerns this clone: The read ends 3 residues shy of where the CDR3 ends; the end is completed using the germline J gene. The chain links TRBV20-1 to TRBJ1-2; D remains unclear. The germline V gene encodes CDR1 DFQATT and CDR2 SNEGSKA (reference sequence). V gave up 5 bases and J gave up 4 bases, with 8 bases separating them. This CDR3 spans 11 amino acids. The CDR3 sequence: CSAQESYGYTF. CDR3 DNA, as far as it was read: TGCAGTGCTCAGGAGAGCTATGGC.

Remarks on this clone: From the germline J gene comes the end of the CDR3, since the read stops 3 residues before it. V usage is TRBV19 and J usage is TRBJ2-4; a possible D gene is TRBD1 (6 bases). Germline V gene data show CDR1 as LNHDA and CDR2 as SQIVND (reference sequence). This CDR3 contains 13 residues. CDR3 DNA, as far as it was read: TGTGCCAGTAGCAAGGACAGACTATATGGT. The encoded protein is CASSKDRLYG. The entire CDR3 reads CASSKDRLYGQYF.

Comments on this clone: The read finishes 3 residues shy of the CDR3 end, and the germline J gene is used to complete it. The genes are TRBV2 and TRBJ2-3, with D perhaps TRBD2 (6 bases). CDR3 length equals 15 residues. Germline V gene data show CDR1 as SNHLY and CDR2 as FYNNEI. The CDR3 protein is CASSVTGVGYQPQYF. CDR3 bases read: TGTGCCAGCAGTGTCACGGGGGTAGGGTATCAGCCG.

Comment on this clone: The read terminates 3 residues before the CDR3 end, so the remaining end is supplied by the germline J gene. The V call is TRBV19, the J call TRBJ1-4, with D possibly TRBD1 on 5 matching bases. Germline assignment: CDR1 LNHDA and CDR2 SQIVND (reference sequence). The CDR3 is 15 amino acids. V was clipped by 8 bases and J by 5 bases, with 18 bases between them. Incomplete CDR3 DNA: TGTGCCAGTGCCTCAAGAGACAGCCTAAATGAAAAA. Protein product: CASASRDSLNEK. The complete CDR3 sequence is CASASRDSLNEKLFF. Filled out from reference TRBV19 and TRBJ1-4, the complete variable domain reads DGGITQSPKYLFRKEGQNVTLSCEQNLNHDAMYWYRQDPGQGLRLIYYSQIVNDFQKGDIAEGYSVSREKKESFPLTVTSAQKNPTAFYLCASASRDSLNEKLFFGSGTQLSVL.

With regard to this clone: Sequencing ends 3 residues short of the CDR3 end; the germline J gene provides the rest. The chain joins TRBV7-2 to TRBJ2-1, with D unresolved. Germline-derived CDR1 and CDR2 are SGHTA and FQGNSA. V was cut by 5 bases and J by 5 bases, with 13 bases left in between. CDR3 length equals 14 residues. CDR3 protein: CASSTQTWDNEQFF. The covered CDR3 bases are TGTGCCAGCAGCACACAGACATGGGACAATGAG.

To note about this clone: Sequencing ends 3 residues short of the CDR3 end; the germline J gene provides the rest. The chain recombines TRBV2 with TRBJ2-1; D unresolved. The germline V and J ends were trimmed by 2 bases and 0 bases, with 5 bases remaining between them. The length of the CDR3 is 14 residues. From germline, CDR1 is SNHLY and CDR2 FYNNEI. The CDR3 protein is CASSEQSSYNEQFF. The covered CDR3 bases are TGTGCCAGCAGTGAACAGAGCTCCTACAATGAG.

For this clone: The read falls 3 residues short of the CDR3 end, and the missing part is taken from the germline J gene. V usage is TRBV7-9 and J usage is TRBJ2-7, with 9 bases lining up with TRBD1. Looked up from germline, CDR1 is SEHNR and CDR2 is FQNEAQ (reference sequence). J gave up 4 bases and V 0 bases, and 4 bases lay outside the gene matches. This CDR3 spans 15 amino acids. CDR3 bases read: TGTGCCAGCAGCTTAGCAGAAGGACAGGGGTACGAG. Its translation: CASSLAEGQGYE. The whole CDR3 protein is CASSLAEGQGYEQYF.

Concerning this clone: From the germline J gene comes the end of the CDR3, since the read stops 3 residues before it. This chain joins TRBV2 and TRBJ1-5, with 7 bases matching TRBD1. The trim removed 6 bases at V and 0 bases at J, leaving 2 bases unmatched. This CDR3 has 14 amino acids. Germline CDR1 reads SNHLY; CDR2 reads FYNNEI. The CDR3 here is CASRRQGSNQPQHF. The sequenced part of the CDR3 DNA is TGTGCCAGCAGGAGACAGGGTAGCAATCAGCCC.

Concerning this clone: The read ends 3 residues shy of where the CDR3 ends; the end is completed using the germline J gene. This rearrangement joins TRBV27 to TRBJ2-2, with D tentatively TRBD2 (6 bases). Germline loops: CDR1 MNHEY, CDR2 SMNVEV (reference sequence). This CDR3 is built from 15 residues. CDR3 DNA (partial): TGTGCCAGCAGTTTACTTAGGGGAGGAAACTATAGG. It yields the protein CASSLLRGGNYR. The CDR3 in full is CASSLLRGGNYRLFF.

As regards this clone: The CDR3 is cut off 3 residues early in the read; its end comes from the germline J gene. The chain is built from TRBV5-3 and TRBJ1-5, with a tentative D call TRBD1 (6 bases). TRBV5-3 is an open reading frame, and its role is uncertain. CDR3 length: 15 residues. The V gene lost 6 bases and the J gene lost 7 bases, with 20 bases spanning the gap. The CDR3 here is CARKGKGGKRQPQHF. Incomplete CDR3 DNA: TGTGCCAGAAAGGGAAAGGGGGGGAAAAGGCAGCCC.

About this clone: The CDR3 goes on 3 residues after the read ends, and that part is filled in from the germline J gene. The gene calls are TRBV7-3 and TRBJ2-3; 8 nucleotides line up with TRBD2. The CDR3 is 13 residues long. Germline CDR1 and CDR2: SGHTA and FQGTGA. J was trimmed by 3 bases and V by 7 bases; bases with no gene match: 3. The DNA read from the CDR3 is TGTGCCAGCACCTCTAGCGGGACAGATACG. Protein product: CASTSSGTDT. The full CDR3 is CASTSSGTDTQYF.

The CDR3 region is CASSEVSGTNEKLFF. Partial CDR3 DNA: TGTGCCAGCAGTGAAGTCAGCGGAACTAATGAAAAA. This chain connects TRBV6-1 to TRBJ1-4; D gene unclear. The sequenced fragment ends 3 residues before the CDR3 boundary, so the rest is inferred from the germline J gene. This CDR3 comprises 15 residues. V was pared by 1 base and J by 1 base, with 7 bases between. Germline CDR1 reads MNHNS; CDR2 reads SASEGT.

On this clone itself: The read ends 3 residues before the CDR3 terminus; that terminus is restored from the germline J gene. V gene TRBV12-3 or TRBV12-4 combines with J gene TRBJ2-3; 8 bases map to TRBD1. The ends lost 3 bases at V and 6 bases at J; junction bases unmatched: 8. The CDR3 is 15 amino acids. The CDR3 bases that were read are TGTGCCAGCAGTTTTGGCCAGGGGGCCTTTGATACG. It codes for CASSFGQGAFDT. In full, the CDR3 is CASSFGQGAFDTQYF.

Remarks on this clone: The read ends 3 residues before the CDR3 terminus; that terminus is restored from the germline J gene. J is TRBJ1-2 and V is TRBV28, with 8 bases that match TRBD1. This CDR3 is 16 amino acids long. The V segment lost 6 bases and the J segment 0 bases; nucleotides outside the gene matches: 9. The germline CDR1 and CDR2 sequences are MDHEN and SYDVKM. The part of the CDR3 DNA that was read is TGTGCCAGCAGCCCCGGGACAGGACTCCCTAACTATGGC. Amino acids: CASSPGTGLPNYG. The whole CDR3 reads CASSPGTGLPNYGYTF.

As to this clone: The read terminates 3 residues before the CDR3 end, so the remaining end is supplied by the germline J gene. The chain is built from TRBV10-3 and TRBJ1-2; a weak D match, TRBD1 (6 bases). Trimming pared 0 bases from V and 3 bases from J, leaving 8 bases between. The CDR3 is 14 residues long. The germline gives CDR1 ENHRY, CDR2 SYGVKD. The CDR3 sequence: CAISESTGYYGYTF. The sequenced CDR3 bases are TGTGCCATCAGTGAGTCAACAGGGTACTATGGC.

In the case of this clone: The CDR3 is cut off 3 residues early in the read; its end comes from the germline J gene. The chain employs TRBV18 and TRBJ2-2, with 9 bases fitting TRBD2. CDR3 length: 15 residues. J lost 1 base, V lost 5 bases, and 2 bases had no gene match. CDR1 is KGHSH, CDR2 LQKENI, per germline. The CDR3 DNA, read in part, is TGTGCCAGCTCATCTAGCGGGAAGAACACCGGGGAG. Protein product: CASSSSGKNTGE. The full CDR3 sequence reads CASSSSGKNTGELFF.

To note about this clone: The DNA ends 3 residues before the CDR3 does, and the rest of the CDR3 is filled in from the germline J gene. The rearrangement links TRBV5-6 to TRBJ2-7; D might be TRBD1 (6 bases). V gave up 2 bases and J gave up 2 bases, with 11 bases separating them. In germline, CDR1 is SGHDT, CDR2 YYEEEE. The CDR3 covers 14 residues. This CDR3 reads CASSLGQSAYEQYF. The CDR3 DNA, read in part, is TGTGCCAGCAGCTTAGGACAGTCTGCCTACGAG.